Described below is a single T cell receptor beta chain sequence and its context. The target antigen is unknown. Primers: 60 Vbeta forward and 13 Jbeta reverse. Per the authors' pipeline: Roughly 12 million of 80 million to 85 million unique TCR beta chains were shared, per a later count. Sequencing was performed with immunoSEQ multiplex PCR; in TCRdb, only in-frame clones are kept and a portion is missing. V and J calls and clone size are as listed in that table; D and trimming were resolved from the DNA. The sample consists of hundreds of thousands of clones, more than 75% of them appearing once. This sample is part of a study of cytomegalovirus exposure and HLA in healthy donors. Whole-study context: An earlier analysis identified fewer than 130 million unique TCR beta sequences in 150 million to 200 million T cells. Points from the study as a whole: Later analysis demonstrated an association between a missense DCLRE1C variant and TCR beta V- and J-gene trimming. Around 160 TCR beta chains were listed as cytomegalovirus-associated.

Source material: PBMCs. The TCR was taken from a man aged 40-49 years in good health and CMV-seropositive.

CDR3 sequence: CASSFLTGGSEKLFF. DNA of the CDR3: TGTGCCAGCAGCTTCTTGACAGGGGGAAGTGAAAAACTGTTTTTT. The V gene is TRBV5-6, the J gene TRBJ1-4, with 9 bases lining up with TRBD1. Germline loops: CDR1 SGHDT, CDR2 YYEEEE. There are 15 residues in the CDR3. V gave up 2 bases and J gave up 7 bases; unmatched junction bases: 6. Looking up the rest from reference TRBV5-6 and TRBJ1-4 gives the full variable domain: DAGVTQSPTHLIKTRGQQVTLRCSPKSGHDTVSWYQQALGQGPQFIFQYYEEEERQRGNFPDRFSGHQFPNYSSELNVNALLLGDSALYLCASSFLTGGSEKLFFGSGTQLSVL.